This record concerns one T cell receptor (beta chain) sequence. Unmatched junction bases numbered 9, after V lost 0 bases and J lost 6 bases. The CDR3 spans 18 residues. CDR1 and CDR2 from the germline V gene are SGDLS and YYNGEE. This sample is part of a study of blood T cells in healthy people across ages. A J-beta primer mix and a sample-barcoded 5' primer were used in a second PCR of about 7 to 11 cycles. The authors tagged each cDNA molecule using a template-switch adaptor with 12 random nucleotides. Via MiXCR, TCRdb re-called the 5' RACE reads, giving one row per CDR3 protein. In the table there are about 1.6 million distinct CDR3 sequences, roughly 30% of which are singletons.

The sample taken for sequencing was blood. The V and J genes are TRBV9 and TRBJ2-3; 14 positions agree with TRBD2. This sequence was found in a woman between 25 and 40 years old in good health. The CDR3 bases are TGTGCCAGCAGCGTAGATTTAGGACTAGCGGGGGGCTCCGATACGCAGTATTTT. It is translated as CASSVDLGLAGGSDTQYF.